The clone carrying this T cell receptor (beta chain) has only one observation. The sample originates from a study of blood T cell repertoires in COVID-19. In the original processing: Nucleated cell counts were estimated from reference gene primer amplification. Only in-frame clones appear in the TCRdb table, and some are missing; sequencing was by immunoSEQ multiplex PCR. V and J calls and clone size are copied from that table; D and trimming were computed from the DNA. This table has about 100,000 clones, over 70% appearing once. The CDR3 runs to 14 residues. Trimming removed 1 base at V and 11 bases at J, with 18 bases between. Germline V CDR1 and CDR2: LGHDT, YNNKEL (reference sequence).

The sequenced material came from peripheral blood. This clonotype was sampled from a man aged 80 or over with acute or convalescent COVID-19. The chain carries TRBV3-1 (or the pseudogene TRBV3-2) and TRBJ2-7, with D perhaps matching TRBD1 (6 bases). For the CDR3, the DNA is TGTGCCAGCAGCCAAGTCAAGGGGGTCCTACGAAAGTACTTC. Amino acids: CASSQVKGVLRKYF.